Presented here are 2 T cell receptor beta chains from one specimen sequenced in a study. TCRdb processed the 5' RACE reads anew with MiXCR; each CDR3 protein has one entry. The profile shows roughly 44,000 distinct CDR3 sequences, about 29% of them singletons. Sequencing was done on a sample of memory CD4+ T cells sorted from a lymph node. As to subset: memory CD4+ T cells, CD4+CD45RO+CD25-. The receptors were sampled from a female donor with breast cancer.

This clonotype was observed a few times. The V gene is TRBV5-1, the J gene TRBJ2-7; a weak D match, TRBD2 (6 bases). Germline lookup yields CDR1 SGHRS and CDR2 YFSETQ. V lost 7 bases and J lost 8, with 28 bases in between. The CDR3 is 16 amino acids. The chain's CDR3 is CASRERWTGETMKQYF. CDR3 sequence (DNA): TGCGCCAGCCGCGAGAGATGGACGGGAGAGACTATGAAGCAGTACTTC.

The J gene is TRBJ2-1, the V gene TRBV28; 7 nucleotides align to TRBD1. In germline, CDR1 is MDHEN, CDR2 SYDVKM. CDR3 length: 12 residues. After removal of 3 bases from V and 10 bases from J, the junction contained 3 bases not matched to a gene. CDR3: CASSLYRGEQFF. DNA for the CDR3: TGTGCCAGCAGTTTGTACAGGGGCGAGCAGTTCTTC.